The T cell receptor (beta chain) described here comes from a study of CXCR3-negative and CXCR3-positive naive CD8 T cells. Study findings and constraints: With surface CD5 comparable between naive subsets, TCR strength was estimated using properties derived from the TRB CDR3. CXCR3-expressing naive cells carried TRB CDR3s more hydrophobic than those of CXCR3-negative naive cells. The study found that naive CXCR3-negative and CXCR3-positive cells shared TRBV-TRBJ usage, while memory cells differed.

As regards this clonotype: What it binds is unknown.

Germline V lookup: CDR1 SGHTA, CDR2 FQGTGA. CDR3 size: 13 residues. TRB cDNA was prepared as libraries by UMI-labeled 5' RACE. TCRdb re-called the 5' RACE reads and shows each CDR3 protein once, DNA omitted. This sample's table has about 60,000 distinct CDR3 sequences. This TCR was sampled from a human donor in good health. Some clones in this sample may be carry-over from other donors' samples. The genes are TRBV7-3 and TRBJ2-1; TCRdb lists TRBD2, though no DNA is available to test this call. Sequences were obtained from naive CXCR3+ CD8+ T cells from blood. Indicated subset: CD45RO-CCR7+CD27+CD95- naive CD8+ T cells expressing CXCR3 (TNR3+). The CDR3 loop is CASSLGLAREQFF.